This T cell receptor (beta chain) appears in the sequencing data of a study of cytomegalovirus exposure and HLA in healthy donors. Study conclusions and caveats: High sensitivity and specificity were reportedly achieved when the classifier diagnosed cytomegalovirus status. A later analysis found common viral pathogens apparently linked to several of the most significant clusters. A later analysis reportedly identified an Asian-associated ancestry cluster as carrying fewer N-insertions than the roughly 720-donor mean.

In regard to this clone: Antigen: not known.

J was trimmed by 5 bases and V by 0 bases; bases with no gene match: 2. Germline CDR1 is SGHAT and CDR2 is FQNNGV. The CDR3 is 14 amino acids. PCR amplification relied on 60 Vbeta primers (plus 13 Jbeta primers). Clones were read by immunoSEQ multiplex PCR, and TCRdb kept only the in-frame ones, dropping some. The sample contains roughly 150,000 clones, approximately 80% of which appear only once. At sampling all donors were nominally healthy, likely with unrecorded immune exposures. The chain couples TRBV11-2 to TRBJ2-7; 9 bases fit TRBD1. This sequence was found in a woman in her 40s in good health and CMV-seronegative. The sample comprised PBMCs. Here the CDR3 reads CASSLDRTGDEQYF. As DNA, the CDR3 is TGTGCCAGCAGCTTAGATCGGACAGGGGACGAGCAGTACTTC.